These 25 T cell receptor beta chains were sequenced from one sample in a study of technical replicates of blood from several donors. Sequencing was performed with immunoSEQ multiplex PCR; in TCRdb, only in-frame clones are kept and a portion is missing. The sample includes 75,000 to 95,000 clones, roughly 93% seen only once; the top ten take approximately 0.41%. Material: T cells isolated from PBMCs. Every receptor here comes from a human donor in good health.

This clone was counted a single time. The gene calls are TRBV6-5 and TRBJ2-3; perhaps TRBD2 as D (5 bases). Trimming shortened V by 6 bases and J by 1 base, and 14 bases separated the two germline ends. This CDR3 region has 15 residues. CDR1 is MNHEY, CDR2 SVGAGI, per germline. CDR3 coding DNA: TGTGCCAGCAGCCTAGCATTTACCGGCACAGATACGCAGTATTTT. It yields the protein CASSLAFTGTDTQYF.

CDR3 nucleotides: TGTGCCAGCAGCTTGGGATCAGGGGTCCCTAGCACAGATACGCAGTATTTT. Encoded protein: CASSLGSGVPSTDTQYF. This chain joins TRBV5-6 and TRBJ2-3, with a weak D call TRBD1 (6 bases). The CDR3 has 17 amino acids. From germline, CDR1 is SGHDT and CDR2 YYEEEE. Trimming stripped 0 bases from V and 0 bases from J, with 14 bases between.

V gene TRBV7-2 combines with J gene TRBJ2-2; D call uncertain. Germline loops: CDR1 SGHTA, CDR2 FQGNSA. The CDR3 is made up of 15 amino acids. Trimming took off 0 bases at V and 4 bases at J, with 9 bases between the two ends. Here the CDR3 DNA reads TGTGCCAGCAGCTTAGCCTTTTATGTCACCGGGGAGCTGTTTTTT. As protein: CASSLAFYVTGELFF.

The genes are TRBV2 and TRBJ2-3, with D unresolved. Germline V lookup: CDR1 SNHLY, CDR2 FYNNEI. The CDR3 extends over 15 amino acids. V was pared by 8 bases and J by 5 bases, with 20 bases between. CDR3 bases: TGTGCCAGCGGGCGTAGTAGTTTATCTATAGATACGCAGTATTTT. Protein product: CASGRSSLSIDTQYF.

The genes are TRBV29-1 and TRBJ1-1; TRBD1 might be the D (5 bases). V was shortened by 1 base and J by 1 base, with 7 bases between the two germline ends. The CDR3 is 13 amino acids. Germline-derived CDR1 and CDR2 are SQVTM and ANQGSEA. The CDR3 coding sequence is TGCAGCGTTGAAGTCCAGGGGAACACTGAAGCTTTCTTT. This sequence encodes CSVEVQGNTEAFF.

This clone was seen only a few times. The genes are TRBV6-1 and TRBJ1-2; TRBD1 agrees at 7 bases. The CDR3 loop spans 14 amino acids. Germline V gene data show CDR1 as MNHNS and CDR2 as SASEGT. J gave up 4 bases and V 4 bases, and 6 bases lay outside the gene matches. The CDR3 region is CASSGDGQVYGYTF. The CDR3 coding sequence is TGTGCCAGCAGTGGAGACGGACAGGTCTATGGCTACACCTTC.

The chain joins TRBV7-2 to TRBJ2-7; D is undetermined. This CDR3 comprises 17 residues. Germline V gene data show CDR1 as SGHTA and CDR2 as FQGNSA. Trimming cost V 0 bases and J 0 bases, with 15 bases left between them. This CDR3 is CASSLASAVHISYEQYF. The CDR3, as DNA: TGTGCCAGCAGCTTAGCGTCCGCTGTACATATCTCCTACGAGCAGTACTTC.

This sequence joins TRBV30 and TRBJ1-1, with D possibly matching TRBD1 (5 bases). Germline V gives CDR1 GTSNPN, CDR2 SVGIG (reference sequence). The V end was cut by 2 bases, the J end by 1 base, with 8 bases between. The CDR3 sequence is 13 residues long. The CDR3 bases are TGTGCCTGGAGTAGGGGTGGGAACACTGAAGCTTTCTTT. It codes for CAWSRGGNTEAFF.

The chain employs TRBV2 and TRBJ2-3, with 7 bases matching TRBD2. In germline, CDR1 is SNHLY, CDR2 FYNNEI. The CDR3 consists of 14 residues. Trimming took 7 bases from V and 0 from J; bases not matched to a gene: 4. The CDR3 region is CASTWDYSTDTQYF. The CDR3 DNA sequence: TGTGCCAGCACCTGGGACTACAGCACAGATACGCAGTATTTT.

The chain joins TRBV29-1 to TRBJ2-1; D is perhaps TRBD2 (5 bases). CDR1 is SQVTM, CDR2 ANQGSEA, per germline. V dropped 5 bases and J dropped 6 bases, with 17 bases sitting between them. CDR3 length: 14 amino acids. The CDR3 loop is CSVHGEFGSNEQFF. CDR3 nucleotide sequence: TGCAGCGTTCATGGGGAGTTCGGCTCCAATGAGCAGTTCTTC.

This chain joins TRBV30 and TRBJ2-7; 7 bases fit TRBD1. The V segment lost 1 base and the J segment 1 base; nucleotides outside the gene matches: 1. Per germline, CDR1 GTSNPN and CDR2 SVGIG (reference sequence). The CDR3 spans 13 residues. The CDR3 sequence: CAWSADRSYEQYF. CDR3 sequence (DNA): TGTGCCTGGAGTGCGGACAGGTCCTACGAGCAGTACTTC.

The chain joins TRBV5-6 to TRBJ2-7; D is ambiguous. CDR1 and CDR2 from the germline V gene are SGHDT and YYEEEE. This CDR3 spans 12 amino acids. V lost 4 bases and J 3 bases, leaving 8 bases between the germline ends. The CDR3 reads CASSLTGYEQYF. CDR3 bases: TGTGCCAGCAGCCTGACGGGCTACGAGCAGTACTTC.

This chain joins TRBV9 and TRBJ2-3; TRBD2 agrees at 12 bases. Looked up from germline, CDR1 is SGDLS and CDR2 is YYNGEE. The V and J ends lost 4 bases and 2 bases, in that order; junction bases with no gene match: 5. CDR3 size: 16 residues. The CDR3 DNA is TGTGCCAGCAGCAACGGACTAGCGGGATCCACAGATACGCAGTATTTT. It yields the protein CASSNGLAGSTDTQYF.

The chain carries TRBV27 and TRBJ2-5; tentative D call: TRBD2 (7 bases). This CDR3 contains 14 residues. In germline, CDR1 is MNHEY, CDR2 SMNVEV (reference sequence). The ends were cut back, 5 bases at V and 4 bases at J, with 14 bases in the middle. The DNA for the CDR3 is TGTGCCAGCAGTCCTAGCGGAGGGGGAGAGACCCAGTACTTC. Translated, it gives CASSPSGGGETQYF.

This clone was counted only a few times. The V gene is TRBV9, the J gene TRBJ2-2; maybe TRBD1 (5 bases). The CDR3 is 16 residues long. Germline V gene lookup returns CDR1 SGDLS and CDR2 YYNGEE. The V gene lost 0 bases and the J gene lost 3 bases, with 12 bases spanning the gap. The CDR3 here is CASSVGGLDYTGELFF. CDR3 DNA sequence: TGTGCCAGCAGCGTAGGGGGCCTCGATTACACCGGGGAGCTGTTTTTT.

This chain joins TRBV19 and TRBJ2-3, with no clear D. This CDR3 region has 16 residues. Germline CDR1 reads LNHDA; CDR2 reads SQIVND (reference sequence). Trimming took off 5 bases at V and 4 bases at J, with 19 bases between the two ends. CDR3 in DNA: TGTGCCAGTAGTTTTTACTACCTTCTTGGAGCAGATACGCAGTATTTT. This gives the protein CASSFYYLLGADTQYF.

V gene TRBV7-2 combines with J gene TRBJ2-7; 12 bases match TRBD2. With V trimmed by 0 bases and J by 5 bases, 5 bases remained unmatched. Germline-derived CDR1 and CDR2 are SGHTA and FQGNSA. The CDR3 covers 16 residues. The CDR3 here is CASSLALAGGVHEQYF. In nucleotides, the CDR3 is TGTGCCAGCAGCTTAGCCCTAGCGGGAGGGGTACACGAGCAGTACTTC.

The chain uses TRBV7-9 and TRBJ1-2, with a weak D call TRBD1 (6 bases). The germline V gene has CDR1 SEHNR and CDR2 FQNEAQ (reference sequence). The V gene lost 1 base and the J gene lost 2 bases, with 14 bases spanning the gap. The CDR3 is 16 residues long. CDR3 nucleotide sequence: TGTGCCAGCAGCTTAGTAGGGGGAGAGGAAAACTATGGCTACACCTTC. Its translation is CASSLVGGEENYGYTF.

V gene TRBV2 combines with J gene TRBJ1-5; a weak D match, TRBD1 (6 bases). CDR3 length: 15 amino acids. Germline CDR1 is SNHLY and CDR2 is FYNNEI. Between the trimmed V and J ends, which lost 6 bases and 4 bases, there was a span of 16 bases. In DNA form, the CDR3 reads TGTGCCAGCAGCCAAGAAGGGGGAGGGAATCAGCCCCAGCATTTT. As protein: CASSQEGGGNQPQHF.

This clone was counted once. The chain has TRBV2 and TRBJ1-2, with a tentative D call TRBD1 (6 bases). The V end lost 7 bases, the J end lost 3 bases, and 15 bases lay between the germline ends. There are 14 residues in the CDR3. The V gene's germline CDR1 is SNHLY and CDR2 FYNNEI. CDR3 sequence: CASKGGLTDYGYTF. CDR3 nucleotides: TGTGCCAGCAAAGGGGGTCTCACGGACTATGGCTACACCTTC.

The V call is TRBV19, the J call TRBJ2-1; 11 positions agree with TRBD2. Unmatched junction bases numbered 3, after V lost 6 bases and J lost 2 bases. Germline loops: CDR1 LNHDA, CDR2 SQIVND (reference sequence). This CDR3 comprises 15 residues. CDR3 nucleotides: TGTGCCAGTAGAACTAGCGGGGGACCCTACAATGAGCAGTTCTTC. This encodes CASRTSGGPYNEQFF. The full variable domain, in which reference TRBV19 and TRBJ2-1 provide the parts outside the CDR3, is DGGITQSPKYLFRKEGQNVTLSCEQNLNHDAMYWYRQDPGQGLRLIYYSQIVNDFQKGDIAEGYSVSREKKESFPLTVTSAQKNPTAFYLCASRTSGGPYNEQFFGPGTRLTVL.

The count of this clone is one. The gene calls are TRBV7-9 and TRBJ2-7; D gene uncertain. V lost 3 bases, J lost 0 bases, and 9 bases lay in between. This CDR3 spans 14 amino acids. Germline loops: CDR1 SEHNR, CDR2 FQNEAQ (reference sequence). This CDR3 is CASSFSLGSYEQYF. CDR3 nucleotides: TGTGCCAGCAGCTTTAGTCTCGGCTCCTACGAGCAGTACTTC.

This rearrangement joins TRBV27 to TRBJ2-3; possible D gene TRBD2, 5 bases. The CDR3 sequence is 15 residues long. Deletions cut 2 bases from V and 1 base from J, with 10 bases between. Germline CDR1 reads MNHEY; CDR2 reads SMNVEV (reference sequence). The CDR3 coding sequence is TGTGCCAGCAGTTTAGAGGGAACGGGCACAGATACGCAGTATTTT. It translates to CASSLEGTGTDTQYF.

This chain uses TRBV9 with TRBJ1-1, with 7 positions matching TRBD1. The V gene end was trimmed by 4 bases and the J gene end by 5 bases; junction bases not matched to a gene: 11. The CDR3 has 15 amino acids. Germline assignment: CDR1 SGDLS and CDR2 YYNGEE. CDR3 region: CASSPVLGGDTEAFF. The CDR3 coding sequence is TGTGCCAGCAGCCCAGTATTAGGGGGCGATACTGAAGCTTTCTTT.

This chain links TRBV6-5 with TRBJ2-7; D ambiguous. The V end was cut by 2 bases, the J end by 5 bases, with 19 bases between. CDR1 and CDR2 from the germline V gene are MNHEY and SVGAGI. This CDR3 is 16 amino acids long. CDR3 in amino acids: CASSYPTRSSFDEQYF. The CDR3 DNA reads TGTGCCAGCAGTTACCCGACCAGATCTAGTTTTGACGAGCAGTACTTC.